This TCR beta chain was recorded in a study of T cell changes during pregnancy in multiple sclerosis. The CDR3 sequence is 16 residues long. The germline V and J ends were trimmed by 3 bases and 7 bases, with 20 bases remaining between them. The germline CDR1 and CDR2 sequences are SGDLS and YYNGEE. The method was immunoSEQ multiplex PCR; TCRdb's version includes in-frame clones alone and lacks a portion of them. This table has approximately 72,000 clones, around 90% appearing once. The source was peripheral blood, collected in the first trimester of pregnancy. The sequence was obtained from a female donor in good health, enrolled as a control in a pregnancy study. V usage is TRBV9 and J usage is TRBJ2-1, with D perhaps matching TRBD1 (5 bases). CDR3 sequence (DNA): TGTGCCAGCAGCGAAACAGGCCCTGATCCTCTTAATGAGCAGTTCTTC. This codes for CASSETGPDPLNEQFF.